The 15 T cell receptor beta chains presented below share a single source sample, sequenced in a study of human T cells and chemical hapten exposure. TCRdb ran MiXCR on the RACE reads and lists one entry per CDR3 protein. The repertoire has some 36,000 distinct CDR3 sequences, 10% of them found once; the top ten carry less than 35%. The time point is: pre-sensitization, week 0. Treatment denoted: therapeutic diphenylcyclopropenone sensitization with weekly scalp DPC. Before extraction, the whole blood was not fractionated, and total RNA was taken from it. Specimen: whole blood, collected in connection with sensitization to the hapten diphenylcyclopropenone (DPC). The receptors stem from a man between 50 and 59 years old with alopecia areata. Some clones in this sample may be carry-over from other donors' samples.

This clonotype was observed at least ten times. The rearrangement joins TRBV7-9 to TRBJ2-1; TRBD2 matches 7 bases. The J segment lost 0 bases and the V segment lost 5 bases, leaving 4 bases of the junction unmatched. Germline loops: CDR1 SEHNR, CDR2 FQNEAQ (reference sequence). The CDR3 is made up of 15 amino acids. The CDR3 loop reads CASSPAGSSYNEQFF. The CDR3 DNA is TGTGCCAGCAGCCCAGCGGGGAGCTCCTACAATGAGCAGTTCTTC.

The V gene is TRBV29-1, the J gene TRBJ2-3; TRBD2 matches 7 bases. CDR3 size: 12 residues. CDR1 SQVTM and CDR2 ANQGSEA come from the germline V gene. Trimming removed 3 bases from V and 3 bases from J; junction bases left unmatched: 0. The CDR3 reads CSVERETDTQYF. The CDR3 bases are TGCAGCGTTGAGCGGGAGACAGATACGCAGTATTTT.

This clonotype appeared a few times. The gene calls are TRBV4-1 and TRBJ2-5; the match to TRBD1 covers 7 bases. This CDR3 spans 15 amino acids. Losses at the gene ends were 6 bases for V and 4 bases for J; bases not matched to a gene: 11. Germline CDR1 MGHRA, CDR2 YSYEKL. This CDR3 reads CASSQDDRDRETQYF. Here the CDR3 DNA reads TGCGCCAGCAGTCAGGACGACAGGGATAGAGAGACCCAGTACTTC.

This clonotype occurred many times. The chain has TRBV6-1 and TRBJ1-4, with D unclear. CDR1 and CDR2 (germline): MNHNS, SASEGT. The CDR3 length is 13 residues. The V gene lost 2 bases and the J gene lost 10 bases, with 11 bases spanning the gap. CDR3 bases: TGTGCCAGCAGTGAATCTAGTGTCGGAAAACTGTTTTTT. Translating it yields CASSESSVGKLFF.

This chain connects TRBV9 to TRBJ2-7, with 7 bases fitting TRBD2. CDR3 length: 14 amino acids. Germline CDR1 is SGDLS and CDR2 is YYNGEE. V shed 0 bases and J 6 bases; nucleotides not matched to a gene: 6. As DNA, the CDR3 is TGTGCCAGCAGCGTAGAAGTGGGAGGGGTCGAGCAGTACTTC. Translation: CASSVEVGGVEQYF.

This clonotype was observed at least ten times. The chain carries TRBV29-1 and TRBJ1-5; D is unresolved. Germline V CDR1 and CDR2: SQVTM, ANQGSEA. The CDR3 totals 13 residues. The V end lost 4 bases, the J end lost 4 bases, and 11 bases lay between the germline ends. CDR3 sequence (DNA): TGCAGCGTTGTGTCCGGTAGAAATCAGCCCCAGCATTTT. Protein product: CSVVSGRNQPQHF. Full variable domain (outside the CDR3, taken from reference TRBV29-1 and TRBJ1-5): SAVISQKPSRDICQRGTSLTIQCQVDSQVTMMFWYRQQPGQSLTLIATANQGSEATYESGFVIDKFPISRPNLTFSTLTVSNMSPEDSSIYLCSVVSGRNQPQHFGDGTRLSIL.

This chain joins TRBV12-3 or TRBV12-4 and TRBJ1-5; TRBD1 agrees at 9 bases. There are 13 residues in the CDR3. J gave up 7 bases and V 6 bases, and 4 bases lay outside the gene matches. The CDR3 DNA follows: TGTGCCAGCAGGGGGACAGGGAGACAGCCCCAGCATTTT. It yields the protein CASRGTGRQPQHF.

This clonotype was seen ten or more times. The gene calls are TRBV6-2 or TRBV6-3 and TRBJ2-3; TRBD1 is a possible D gene (6 bases). The germline CDR1 and CDR2 sequences are MNHEY and SVGEGT. The CDR3 extends over 15 amino acids. Trimming removed 5 bases from V and 2 bases from J, with 14 bases in between. The CDR3 sequence: CASSNGQKITDTQYF. The CDR3 bases are TGTGCCAGCAGTAACGGACAGAAGATCACAGATACGCAGTATTTT.

This clonotype showed up many times. This chain connects TRBV29-1 to TRBJ1-1; tentative D call: TRBD1 (5 bases). CDR1 and CDR2 (germline): SQVTM, ANQGSEA. Trimming took off 8 bases at V and 7 bases at J, with 23 bases between the two ends. The CDR3 consists of 14 residues. CDR3 in DNA: TGCAGCTCCCCCGGGGCCCGTTCTGACGGTGAAGCTTTCTTT. This gives the protein CSSPGARSDGEAFF.

This clonotype has more than one count but fewer than ten. The V and J genes are TRBV18 and TRBJ2-4; 7 bases are a match to TRBD1. The CDR3 has 16 residues. From germline, CDR1 is KGHSH and CDR2 LQKENI. V was clipped by 2 bases and J by 3 bases; unmatched bases: 7. CDR3 DNA: TGTGCCAGCTCACCATCGACAGGGTCCCTCAAAAACATTCAGTACTTC. Its translation is CASSPSTGSLKNIQYF.

This clonotype was seen only a few times. Its ends do not fully match the called genes, so a read error is possible. The rearrangement uses TRBV18 and TRBJ1-3; TRBD1 might be the D (5 bases). The CDR3 totals 17 residues. Germline V lookup: CDR1 KGHSH, CDR2 LQKENI. CDR3 in amino acids: CASSPQGRGGSENTIYF. DNA of the CDR3: TGTGCCAGCTCACCACAGGGGCGCGGAGGATCTGAAAACACCATATATTTT. Drawing the rest from reference TRBV18 and TRBJ1-3, the complete variable domain is NAGVMQNPRHLVRRRGQEARLRCSPMKGHSHVYWYRQLPEEGLKFMVYLQKENIIDESGMPKERFSAEFPKEGPSILRIQQVVRGDSAAYFCASSPQGRGGSENTIYFGEGSWLTVV.

In its sample, this clonotype was seen many times. In DNA, the CDR3 is TGTGCCAGCAGCTCCAGAAGGACTAGCGGGATCTACGAGCAGTACTTC. Its translation is CASSSRRTSGIYEQYF. This chain uses TRBV7-8 with TRBJ2-7, with 12 bases that match TRBD2. Germline trimming cut 4 bases from V and 3 bases from J; bases unmatched to any gene: 7. The CDR3 sequence is 16 residues long. The germline V gene encodes CDR1 SGHVS and CDR2 FQNEAQ.

This clonotype was recorded many times. The rearrangement links TRBV19 to TRBJ2-7; D uncertain. CDR3 size: 14 residues. Trimming stripped 4 bases from V and 0 bases from J, with 10 bases between. CDR1 is LNHDA and CDR2 is SQIVND in the germline V gene (reference sequence). CDR3 loop: CASSNPQSSYEQYF. CDR3 bases: TGTGCCAGTAGTAACCCCCAAAGCTCCTACGAGCAGTACTTC.

This clonotype has only a few counts. V is TRBV29-1 and J is TRBJ2-5; D not certain. The germline gives CDR1 SQVTM, CDR2 ANQGSEA. Trimming stripped 6 bases from V and 4 bases from J, with 3 bases between. This CDR3 has 9 amino acids. The CDR3 coding sequence is TGCAGCGTAGGAGAGACCCAGTACTTC. Translation gives CSVGETQYF.

This clonotype was counted many times. This chain's CDR3 is CASSRGVGVLNQPQHF. Written as DNA, the CDR3 is TGTGCCAGCAGCCGGGGGGTCGGGGTCTTAAATCAGCCCCAGCATTTT. This chain connects TRBV27 to TRBJ1-5, with TRBD1 as a possible D gene (5 bases). This CDR3 has 16 amino acids. Trimming took off 6 bases at V and 4 bases at J, with 19 bases between the two ends. Germline V gene data show CDR1 as MNHEY and CDR2 as SMNVEV (reference sequence).